Detailed here is one T cell receptor beta chain. The junction had 14 bases not matched to a gene; V was cut back by 0 bases and J by 5 bases. The CDR3 contains 19 residues. Germline values: CDR1 SGHRS, CDR2 YFSETQ. This entry belongs to a study of OX40 agonist ivuxolimab in advanced cancers. Repertoires were generated with immunoSEQ multiplex PCR, while TCRdb's copy carries only in-frame clones and drops some. The table lists about 150,000 clones, roughly 91% of them singletons, with roughly 1% in the top ten. The V call is TRBV5-1, the J call TRBJ2-5; 12 nucleotides agree with TRBD2. The sequence was obtained from an adult with an advanced solid tumor such as melanoma, head and neck, liver or kidney cancer. Sequences were derived from CD4+ or CD8+ T cells sorted from blood, sampled in a trial of the OX40 agonist ivuxolimab. The CDR3 region is CASSLARATSGGLQETQYF. The CDR3 nucleotides read TGCGCCAGCAGCTTGGCCCGGGCGACTAGCGGGGGCCTGCAGGAGACCCAGTACTTC.